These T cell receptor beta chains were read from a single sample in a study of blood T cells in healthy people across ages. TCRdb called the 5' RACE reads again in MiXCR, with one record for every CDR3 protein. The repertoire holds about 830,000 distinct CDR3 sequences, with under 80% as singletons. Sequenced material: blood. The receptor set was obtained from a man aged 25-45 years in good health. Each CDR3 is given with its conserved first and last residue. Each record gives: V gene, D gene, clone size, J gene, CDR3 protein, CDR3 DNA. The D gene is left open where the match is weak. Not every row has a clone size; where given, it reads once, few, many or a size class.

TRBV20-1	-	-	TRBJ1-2	CSASPSGGNYGYTF	TGCAGTGCTAGCCCCTCGGGGGGGAACTATGGCTACACCTTC
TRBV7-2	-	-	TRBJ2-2	CASSLDSSSVGELFF	TGTGCCAGCAGCTTGGATAGCAGCTCAGTCGGGGAGCTGTTTTTT
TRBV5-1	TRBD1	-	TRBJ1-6	CASSLQGGRYSPLHF	TGCGCCAGCAGCTTGCAGGGGGGTAGATACTCACCCCTCCACTTT
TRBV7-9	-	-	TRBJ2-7	CASSLATGLRHEQYF	TGTGCCAGCAGCTTAGCGACAGGTCTTAGACACGAGCAGTACTTC
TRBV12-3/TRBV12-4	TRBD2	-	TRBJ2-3	CASSWTSGVPRDTQYF	TGTGCCAGCAGTTGGACTAGCGGGGTCCCTCGGGATACGCAGTATTTT
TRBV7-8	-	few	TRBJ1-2	CASKRTETFYGYTF	TGTGCCAGCAAGAGGACAGAGACGTTCTATGGCTACACCTTC
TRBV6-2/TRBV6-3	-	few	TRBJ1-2	CASSRTAYGYTF	TGTGCCAGCAGTCGGACCGCATATGGCTACACCTTC
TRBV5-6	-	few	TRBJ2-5	CASSFRRLGLRETQYF	TGTGCCAGCAGCTTCCGCAGATTGGGGTTACGAGAGACCCAGTACTTC
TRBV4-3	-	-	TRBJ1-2	CASSPSGGGGYGYTF	TGCGCCAGCAGCCCCTCCGGTGGAGGGGGCTATGGCTACACCTTC
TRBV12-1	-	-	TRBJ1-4	CASSCRQGVLEKLFF	TGTGCCAGCAGCTGCCGACAGGGAGTTCTTGAAAAACTGTTTTTT
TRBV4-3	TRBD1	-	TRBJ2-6	CASSPQDRTGANVLTF	TGCGCCAGCAGCCCCCAGGACAGGACTGGGGCCAACGTCCTGACTTTC
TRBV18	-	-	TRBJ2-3	CASSRAADTDTQYF	TGTGCCAGCTCACGGGCGGCAGACACAGATACGCAGTATTTT
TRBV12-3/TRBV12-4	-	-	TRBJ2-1	CASSFQAGYRDEQFF	TGTGCCAGCAGTTTTCAGGCAGGGTATCGGGATGAGCAGTTCTTC
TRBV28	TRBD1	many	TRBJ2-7	CASSTRDRSSYEQYF	TGTGCCAGCAGTACCCGGGACAGGAGCTCCTACGAGCAGTACTTC
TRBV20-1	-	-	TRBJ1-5	CSARGGSNQPQHF	TGCAGTGCTAGGGGCGGGAGCAATCAGCCCCAGCATTTT
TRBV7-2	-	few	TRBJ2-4	CASSEGQLRAKNIQYF	TGTGCCAGCAGCGAGGGACAATTGAGAGCCAAAAACATTCAGTACTTC
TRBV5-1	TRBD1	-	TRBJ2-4	CASSLWDRARAKNIQYF	TGCGCCAGCAGCTTGTGGGACAGAGCACGAGCCAAAAACATTCAGTACTTC
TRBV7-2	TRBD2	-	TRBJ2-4	CASSAGGGGYEQYF	TGTGCCAGCAGCGCGGGCGGGGGGGGATATGAGCAGTACTTC
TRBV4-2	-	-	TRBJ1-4	CASSPGPVLGEKLFF	TGTGCCAGCAGCCCGGGACCCGTCTTAGGGGAAAAACTGTTTTTT
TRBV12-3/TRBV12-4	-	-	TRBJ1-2	CASSLGHMSNYGYTF	TGTGCCAGCAGTTTGGGCCACATGTCTAACTATGGCTACACCTTC
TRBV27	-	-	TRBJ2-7	CASSLTQKGSYEQYF	TGTGCCAGCAGTTTAACACAGAAAGGGTCCTACGAGCAGTACTTC
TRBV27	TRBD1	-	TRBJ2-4	CASSLVGQGLNIQYF	TGTGCCAGCAGTTTGGTGGGACAGGGTTTAAACATTCAGTACTTC
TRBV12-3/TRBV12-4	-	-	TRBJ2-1	CASSFDPGSYNEQFF	TGTGCCAGCAGTTTCGACCCCGGCTCCTACAATGAGCAGTTCTTC
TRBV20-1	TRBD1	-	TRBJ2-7	CSAQGTGFYEQYF	TGCAGTGCTCAAGGGACAGGGTTCTACGAGCAGTATTTC